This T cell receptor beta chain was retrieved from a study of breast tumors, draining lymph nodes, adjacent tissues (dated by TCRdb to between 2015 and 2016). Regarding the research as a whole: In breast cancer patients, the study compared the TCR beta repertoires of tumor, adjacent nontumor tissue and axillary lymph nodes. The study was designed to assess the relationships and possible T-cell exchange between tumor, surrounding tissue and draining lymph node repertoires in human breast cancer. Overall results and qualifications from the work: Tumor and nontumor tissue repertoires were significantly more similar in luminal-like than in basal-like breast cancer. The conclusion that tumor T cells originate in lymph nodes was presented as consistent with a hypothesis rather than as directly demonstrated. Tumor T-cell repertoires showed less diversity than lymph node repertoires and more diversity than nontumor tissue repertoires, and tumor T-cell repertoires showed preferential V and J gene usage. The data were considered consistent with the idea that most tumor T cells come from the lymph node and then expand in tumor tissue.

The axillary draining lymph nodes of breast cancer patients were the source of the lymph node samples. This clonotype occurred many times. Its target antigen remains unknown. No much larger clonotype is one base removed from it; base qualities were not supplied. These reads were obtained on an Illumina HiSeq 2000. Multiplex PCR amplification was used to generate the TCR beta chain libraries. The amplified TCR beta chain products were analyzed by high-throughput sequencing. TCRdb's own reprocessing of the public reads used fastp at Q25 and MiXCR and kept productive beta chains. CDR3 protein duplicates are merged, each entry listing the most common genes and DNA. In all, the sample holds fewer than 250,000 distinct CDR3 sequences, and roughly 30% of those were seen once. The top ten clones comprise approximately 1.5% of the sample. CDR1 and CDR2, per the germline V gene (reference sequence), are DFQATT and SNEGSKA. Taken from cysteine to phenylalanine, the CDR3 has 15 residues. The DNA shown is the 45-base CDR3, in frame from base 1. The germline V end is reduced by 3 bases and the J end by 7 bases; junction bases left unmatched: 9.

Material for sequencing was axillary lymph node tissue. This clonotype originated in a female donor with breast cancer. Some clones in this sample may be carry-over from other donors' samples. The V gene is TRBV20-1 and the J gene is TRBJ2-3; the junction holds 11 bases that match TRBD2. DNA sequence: TGCAGTGCTAGGTTACCGGGACTAGCGGTCTATACGCAGTATTTT. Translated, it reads CSARLPGLAVYTQYF.